This paragraph reports one T cell receptor (beta chain). Its binding antigen is unknown. No much larger clone is present one base from it, and per-base qualities are unavailable. This sample was taken from a study of OX40 agonist ivuxolimab in advanced cancers. For the study in its entirety: Ivuxolimab was a fully human IgG2 agonistic monoclonal antibody targeting the costimulatory receptor OX40 (CD134). The purpose of peripheral TCRbeta sequencing was to test whether ivuxolimab changed TCR sequence diversity and led to clonal T-cell expansion. Prior anti-PD-1, anti-PD-L1 or anti-CTLA-4 therapy was permitted, and checkpoint inhibitors had been received by about 36% of dose-escalation patients. The paper describes the monotherapy dose-escalation part (N = 52 patients) of the phase I trial of ivuxolimab. A male proportion of roughly 80% and a mean age of approximately 60 years, ranging from about 20 to 80, were recorded for the dose-escalation cohort. Intravenous ivuxolimab was administered to patients every 2 weeks at six dose levels: 0.01, 0.1, 0.3, 1.5, 3 and 10 mg/kg. Of the roughly 51 patients in dose escalation, 19 had hepatocellular carcinoma, around 15 had melanoma, 9 had renal cell carcinoma and 9 had head and neck cancer. Partial responses occurred in three dose-escalation patients: two with cutaneous melanoma and one with hepatocellular carcinoma. Study-wide conclusions, independent of this receptor: The antigen specificity of the peripheral T cells that underwent clonal expansion was not determined. In the 0.1-3.0 mg/kg groups, partial responders were among the patients with the lowest normalized peripheral clonal expansion, particularly in CD8+ T cells. At doses of 0.1 to 3.0 mg/kg, clonal expansion of both CD4+ and CD8+ T cells in blood was seen between baseline and week 6. After ivuxolimab, CD8+ T cells had more expanded clones than CD4+ T cells on average. Low levels of normalized T-cell clonal expansion were also shown by some nonresponding patients.

V is clipped by 0 bases and J by 4 bases, and the sequence between their germline boundaries is 33 bases long. In the germline V gene, CDR1 corresponds to SGHTA and CDR2 to FQGNSA. The CDR3 sequence holds 22 residues, the cysteine and phenylalanine included. The kept DNA is CDR3 alone, 66 bases in frame from the first base. For sequencing of the TCRbeta CDR3 region, genomic DNA was extracted from the sorted cells. The immunoSEQ Assay was used to sequence the TCRbeta CDR3 regions. Sourced from immuneACCESS, this table was stored by TCRdb with only in-frame sequences that have V and J called. A share of the clones is absent; for the studies checked, an unresolved V gene accounts for under half, and the remainder has no known explanation. This sample gives some 99,000 clones in total; 90% of them show up just once. The biggest ten clones account for roughly 1.5% of the sample. Patients with a history of autoimmune disease or receiving systemic immunosuppression were excluded from the trial. Peripheral blood for TCR sequencing was collected from all dose cohorts at baseline, on cycle 4 day 1, and on cycle 7 day 1. The samples were taken from a phase I, first-in-human, multicenter, open-label dose-escalation trial of ivuxolimab. The trial enrolled adults with locally advanced or metastatic head and neck squamous cell, hepatocellular, melanoma or renal cell carcinoma. Before TCR sequencing, CD4+ and CD8+ T cells were separately sorted from peripheral blood.

Specimen: CD4+ or CD8+ T cells sorted from blood, collected in a trial of the OX40 agonist ivuxolimab. The sequence came from an adult with an advanced solid tumor such as melanoma, head and neck, liver or kidney cancer. Recombination linked TRBV7-2 to TRBJ1-1; the D segment could be TRBD1, given 5 matching bases. This receptor has the CDR3 CASSLAGVWGRRLGFPSTEAFF. The nucleotides are TGTGCCAGCAGCTTAGCGGGCGTTTGGGGCAGGAGGCTTGGTTTCCCCAGCACTGAAGCTTTCTTT.